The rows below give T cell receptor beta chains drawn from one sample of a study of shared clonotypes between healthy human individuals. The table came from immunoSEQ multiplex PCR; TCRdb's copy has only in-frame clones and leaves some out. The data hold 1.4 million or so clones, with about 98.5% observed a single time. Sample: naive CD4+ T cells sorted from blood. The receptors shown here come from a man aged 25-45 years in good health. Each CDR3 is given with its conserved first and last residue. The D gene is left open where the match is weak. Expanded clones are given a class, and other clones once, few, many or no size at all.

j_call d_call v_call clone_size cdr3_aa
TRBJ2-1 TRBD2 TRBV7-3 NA CASSPGLAEYNEQFF
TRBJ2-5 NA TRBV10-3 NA CAISDTATGPQETQYF
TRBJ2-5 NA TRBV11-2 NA CASSLDARAPETQYF
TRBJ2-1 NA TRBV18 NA CASSQLRDNYNEQFF
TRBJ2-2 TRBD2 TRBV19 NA CASSELAGGGPGELFF
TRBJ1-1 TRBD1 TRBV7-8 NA CASSMTGIVTEAFF
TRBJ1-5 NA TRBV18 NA CASSPLGRSLAVQPQHF
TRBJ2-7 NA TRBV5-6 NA CASSPLRRTSYEQYF
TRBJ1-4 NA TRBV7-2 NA CASSLGDRDNEKLFF
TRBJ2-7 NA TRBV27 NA CASSLIRLGEQYF
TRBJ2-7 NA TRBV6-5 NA CASRRDRTYEQYF
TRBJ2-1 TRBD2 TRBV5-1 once CASSPRLAGENEQFF
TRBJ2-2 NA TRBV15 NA CAIQQGSTGELFF
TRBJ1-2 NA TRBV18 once CASSPWGANYGYTF
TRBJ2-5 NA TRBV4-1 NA CASSQGPLRETQYF
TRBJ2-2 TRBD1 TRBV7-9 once CASSSKQGSTGELFF
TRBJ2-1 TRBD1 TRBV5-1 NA CASSKTGGGYNEQFF
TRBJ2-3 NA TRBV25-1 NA CASSNAGLPDTQYF
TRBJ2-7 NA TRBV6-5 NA CASRPSKPPYEQYF
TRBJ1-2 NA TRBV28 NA CASNQIRRDQYGYTF
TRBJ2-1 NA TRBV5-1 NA CASSLRGSYNEQFF
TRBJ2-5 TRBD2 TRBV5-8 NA CASSPRGRGVGTQYF
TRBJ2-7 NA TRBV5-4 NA CASSLAQGKGYYEQYF
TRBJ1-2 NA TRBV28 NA CASSLRLGTTGYTF
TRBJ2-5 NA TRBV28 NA CASTPWEVQETQYF
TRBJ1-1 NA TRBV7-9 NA CASSLGGAPLNTEAFF
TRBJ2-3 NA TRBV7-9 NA CASSFRDTITDTQYF
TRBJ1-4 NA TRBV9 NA CASSVGTAQREKLFF
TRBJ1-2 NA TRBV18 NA CASSHGDISNYGYTF
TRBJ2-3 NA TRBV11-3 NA CASSLSFTDTQYF
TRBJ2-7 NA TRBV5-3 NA CASSFSTRGYEQYF
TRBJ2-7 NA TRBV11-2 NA CASSLGEYYEQYF
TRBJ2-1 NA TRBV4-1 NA CASSQDGRSLNNEQFF
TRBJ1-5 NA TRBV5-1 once CASHPQPQHF
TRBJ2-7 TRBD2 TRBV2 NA CASRVHGGDLSYEQYF
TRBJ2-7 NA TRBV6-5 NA CASSYSRISYEQYF
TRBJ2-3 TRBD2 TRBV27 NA CASRDQLSGRASDTQYF
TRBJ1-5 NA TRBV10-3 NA CAIGQGSNQPQHF
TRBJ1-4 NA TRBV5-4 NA CASQRGATNEKLFF
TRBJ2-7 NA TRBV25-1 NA CASSDLSWASYEQYF
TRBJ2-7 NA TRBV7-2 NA CASSLGVGSYEQYF
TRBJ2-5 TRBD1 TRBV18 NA CASSPLPTGVLQETQYF
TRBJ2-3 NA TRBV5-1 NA CASSLATDTQYF
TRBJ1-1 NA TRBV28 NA CASSRGTEAFF
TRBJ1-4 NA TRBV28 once CATSTNEKLFF
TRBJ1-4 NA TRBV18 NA CASSLWSGNEKLFF